These 23 T cell receptor beta chains were all obtained from the same sample, sequenced in a study of T cells after somatic rescue of genetic block. Clones were read by immunoSEQ multiplex PCR, and TCRdb kept only the in-frame ones, dropping some. The table shows more than 10,000 clones, with about 69% occurring only once. The sequenced material came from peripheral blood mononuclear cells (PBMCs). The origin of the receptors is a boy aged 5-17 years.

This clone appeared a few times. The chain has TRBV7-2 and TRBJ2-1; D possibly uses TRBD1 or TRBD2 (5 bases each). CDR1 and CDR2 (germline): SGHTA, FQGNSA. Between the trimmed V and J ends, which lost 1 base and 8 bases, there was a span of 15 bases. The CDR3 covers 15 residues. The CDR3 loop reads CASSLGGPFRDEQFF. The CDR3 nucleotides are TGTGCCAGCAGCTTAGGGGGACCATTTCGGGATGAGCAGTTCTTC. Supplemented by reference TRBV7-2 and TRBJ2-1, the full variable domain reads GAGVSQSPSNKVTEKGKDVELRCDPISGHTALYWYRQSLGQGLEFLIYFQGNSAPDKSGLPSDRFSAERTGGSVSTLTIQRTQQEDSAVYLCASSLGGPFRDEQFFGPGTRLTVL.

The chain uses TRBV6-5 and TRBJ1-5; the D gene is possibly TRBD1 (6 bases). The CDR3 consists of 13 residues. Looked up from germline, CDR1 is MNHEY and CDR2 is SVGAGI. V gave up 8 bases and J gave up 5 bases, with 13 bases separating them. CDR3 sequence (DNA): TGTGCCAGCGCTAGAGGGGGATATCAGCCCCAGCATTTT. Translating gives CASARGGYQPQHF.

The chain employs TRBV6-1 and TRBJ2-7; a weak D match, TRBD2 (5 bases). Trimming removed 5 bases from V and 2 bases from J, with 13 bases in between. This CDR3 spans 14 amino acids. Germline values: CDR1 MNHNS, CDR2 SASEGT. The CDR3 bases are TGTGCCAGCAGTACTTCCGGGATCCCCTACGAGCAGTACTTC. Translating it yields CASSTSGIPYEQYF.

The chain recombines TRBV19 with TRBJ2-3, with D perhaps matching TRBD2 (7 bases). The V and J ends lost 1 base and 6 bases respectively, with 11 bases between them. The length of the CDR3 is 14 residues. Germline CDR1 and CDR2: LNHDA and SQIVND (reference sequence). This CDR3 is CASSIGGGVDTQYF. In DNA form, the CDR3 reads TGTGCCAGTAGTATAGGAGGGGGGGTTGATACGCAGTATTTT.

J is TRBJ2-6 and V is TRBV9; D not resolved. Per the germline V gene, CDR1 is SGDLS and CDR2 is YYNGEE. The CDR3 extends over 16 amino acids. Trimming cost V 0 bases and J 4 bases, with 11 bases left between them. CDR3 loop: CASSVDLGFGANVLTF. The CDR3 bases are TGTGCCAGCAGCGTAGATTTGGGATTCGGGGCCAACGTCCTGACTTTC.

V is TRBV13 and J is TRBJ2-1, with 8 positions matching TRBD2. The V gene end was trimmed by 3 bases and the J gene end by 7 bases; junction bases not matched to a gene: 17. The CDR3 loop spans 18 amino acids. Per germline, CDR1 PRHDT and CDR2 FYEKMQ (reference sequence). Written as DNA, the CDR3 is TGTGCCAGCAGCTTCGAACGGGGGGGCGTGATGCCGAGGAATGAGCAGTTCTTC. It specifies CASSFERGGVMPRNEQFF. The full variable domain, rest sourced from reference TRBV13 and TRBJ2-1, is AAGVIQSPRHLIKEKRETATLKCYPIPRHDTVYWYQQGPGQDPQFLISFYEKMQSDKGSIPDRFSAQQFSDYHSELNMSSLELGDSALYFCASSFERGGVMPRNEQFFGPGTRLTVL.

The chain links TRBV7-6 to TRBJ1-3; tentatively, D is TRBD1 (6 bases). CDR1 and CDR2 (germline): SGHVS, FNYEAQ. Trimming shortened V by 5 bases and J by 0 bases, and 14 bases separated the two germline ends. The CDR3 is 16 residues long. The CDR3 nucleotides read TGTGCCAGCAGCAGCAGGGGAACGGGCTCTGGAAACACCATATATTTT. Residues: CASSSRGTGSGNTIYF.

This clone has just a few counts. This sequence joins TRBV7-3 and TRBJ2-7, with D uncertain. Germline-derived CDR1 and CDR2 are SGHTA and FQGTGA. V shed 5 bases and J shed 1 base, with 9 bases lying between them. The length of the CDR3 is 13 residues. The CDR3 protein is CASSPPGSYEQYF. The CDR3 DNA reads TGTGCCAGCAGCCCTCCTGGGTCCTACGAGCAGTACTTC.

CDR3 protein: CASNTGRRDGPKETQYF. For the CDR3, the DNA is TGTGCCAGCAATACAGGGCGGCGTGATGGGCCTAAAGAGACCCAGTACTTC. The chain recombines TRBV2 with TRBJ2-5; a weak D match, TRBD1 (6 bases). The V end lost 7 bases, the J end lost 3 bases, and 24 bases lay between the germline ends. Germline lookup yields CDR1 SNHLY and CDR2 FYNNEI. The CDR3 is 17 residues long.

The genes are TRBV11-2 and TRBJ2-1; D could derive from TRBD1 or TRBD2 (7 bases each). V was shortened by 5 bases and J by 6 bases, with 20 bases between the two germline ends. CDR1 is SGHAT and CDR2 is FQNNGV in the germline V gene. This CDR3 is built from 16 residues. The CDR3 here is CASSPRGRREPNEQFF. The CDR3 DNA reads as TGTGCCAGCAGCCCTAGGGGGCGGCGGGAGCCCAATGAGCAGTTCTTC. Looking up the rest from reference TRBV11-2 and TRBJ2-1 gives the full variable domain: EAGVAQSPRYKIIEKRQSVAFWCNPISGHATLYWYQQILGQGPKLLIQFQNNGVVDDSQLPKDRFSAERLKGVDSTLKIQPAKLEDSAVYLCASSPRGRREPNEQFFGPGTRLTVL.

This chain links TRBV7-9 with TRBJ2-7; D gene unclear. The V end was cut by 1 base, the J end by 4 bases, with 8 bases between. Germline CDR1 SEHNR, CDR2 FQNEAQ (reference sequence). The CDR3 runs to 13 residues. This CDR3 is CASSLETFYEQYF. The CDR3 DNA follows: TGTGCCAGCAGCTTAGAGACTTTTTACGAGCAGTACTTC.

This clone has only a few counts. V gene TRBV7-6 combines with J gene TRBJ1-1, with no clear D. Trimming took 1 base from V and 3 from J, leaving 9 bases between them. The germline V gene has CDR1 SGHVS and CDR2 FNYEAQ. The CDR3 is 14 residues long. In DNA, the CDR3 is TGTGCCAGCAGCTTAGTACCCGGTGACACTGAAGCTTTCTTT. Amino acids: CASSLVPGDTEAFF.

The J gene is TRBJ2-1, the V gene TRBV30, with D unresolved. The CDR3 runs to 11 residues. The V gene lost 2 bases and the J gene lost 4 bases, with 3 bases spanning the gap. Germline CDR1 and CDR2: GTSNPN and SVGIG (reference sequence). The CDR3 bases are TGTGCCTGGAGTCCGTACAATGAGCAGTTCTTC. This encodes CAWSPYNEQFF.

The sample holds a few counts of this clone. This chain links TRBV11-1 with TRBJ2-5; weak D call: TRBD2 (5 bases). CDR1 and CDR2 from the germline V gene are SGHAT and FQDESV (reference sequence). This CDR3 contains 13 residues. The ends were cut back, 1 base at V and 7 bases at J, with 10 bases in the middle. The CDR3 here is CASSLVEGGTQYF. As DNA, the CDR3 is TGTGCCAGCAGCTTAGTAGAGGGCGGGACCCAGTACTTC.

The chain employs TRBV2 and TRBJ1-5; D is unclear. The V gene's germline CDR1 is SNHLY and CDR2 FYNNEI. The CDR3 extends over 14 amino acids. Trimming shortened V by 4 bases and J by 2 bases, and 9 bases separated the two germline ends. The CDR3 protein is CASSGGGRNQPQHF. CDR3 DNA sequence: TGTGCCAGCAGTGGAGGAGGGCGCAATCAGCCCCAGCATTTT.

This clone appeared a few times. The CDR3 DNA is TGTGCCAGCAGTGGCCAGACCCATAATGAAAAACTGTTTTTT. Its translation is CASSGQTHNEKLFF. The chain is built from TRBV28 and TRBJ1-4, with D unclear. The CDR3 extends over 14 amino acids. Trimming left V 5 bases short and J 4 bases short, with 11 bases between. The germline V gene has CDR1 MDHEN and CDR2 SYDVKM. Variable domain in full (rest from reference TRBV28 and TRBJ1-4): DVKVTQSSRYLVKRTGEKVFLECVQDMDHENMFWYRQDPGLGLRLIYFSYDVKMKEKGDIPEGYSVSREKKERFSLILESASTNQTSMYLCASSGQTHNEKLFFGSGTQLSVL.

This sequence joins TRBV14 and TRBJ2-7, with 9 bases fitting TRBD2. CDR1 SGHDN and CDR2 FVKESK come from the germline V gene. Unmatched junction bases numbered 8, after V lost 0 bases and J lost 2 bases. This CDR3 contains 17 residues. The CDR3 region is CASSQDRRLADTYEQYF. CDR3 nucleotides: TGTGCCAGCAGCCAAGATCGGCGACTAGCGGATACCTACGAGCAGTACTTC.

The rearrangement links TRBV7-3 to TRBJ2-2; 9 bases are shared with TRBD2. There are 17 residues in the CDR3. J was trimmed by 6 bases and V by 2 bases; bases with no gene match: 10. In germline, CDR1 is SGHTA, CDR2 FQGTGA. The CDR3 reads CASSLLAGIITPGELFF. In nucleotides, the CDR3 is TGTGCCAGCAGCTTACTAGCGGGGATCATAACACCCGGGGAGCTGTTTTTT.

V and J are TRBV5-1 and TRBJ2-5; D is undetermined. CDR1 SGHRS and CDR2 YFSETQ come from the germline V gene. The CDR3 contains 13 residues. V was cut by 4 bases and J by 5 bases, with 12 bases left in between. CDR3 region: CASSPAGWETQYF. CDR3 nucleotide sequence: TGCGCCAGCAGCCCGGCTGGATGGGAGACCCAGTACTTC.

The rearrangement joins TRBV10-3 to TRBJ2-5; possible D gene TRBD2, 6 bases. CDR1 and CDR2 from the germline V gene are ENHRY and SYGVKD. V lost 3 bases, J lost 5 bases, and 22 bases lay in between. The CDR3 sequence is 17 residues long. This CDR3 is CAISDLPLEGLRETQYF. The DNA for the CDR3 is TGTGCCATCAGTGATCTCCCATTGGAGGGTCTCCGGGAGACCCAGTACTTC.

In regard to this clone: This may stem from a read error, because a much larger clone lies one nucleotide away. The gene calls are TRBV9 and TRBJ1-2; the D gene is possibly TRBD1 (6 bases). Germline V gene data show CDR1 as SGDLS and CDR2 as YYNGEE. V shed 0 bases and J shed 8 bases, with 8 bases lying between them. This CDR3 is built from 12 residues. CDR3: CASSVAGVGYTF. The CDR3 DNA follows: TGTGCCAGCAGCGTAGCAGGGGTAGGCTACACCTTC. Drawing the rest from reference TRBV9 and TRBJ1-2, the complete variable domain is DSGVTQTPKHLITATGQRVTLRCSPRSGDLSVYWYQQSLDQGLQFLIQYYNGEERAKGNILERFSAQQFPDLHSELNLSSLELGDSALYFCASSVAGVGYTFGSGTRLTVV.

The rearrangement uses TRBV5-1 and TRBJ2-5; 11 bases line up with TRBD2. The CDR3 sequence is 16 residues long. CDR1 SGHRS and CDR2 YFSETQ come from the germline V gene. Unmatched junction bases numbered 6, after V lost 0 bases and J lost 5 bases. CDR3 sequence reads: CASSLVSGGAGETQYF. The CDR3 nucleotides read TGCGCCAGCAGCTTGGTTAGCGGGGGGGCCGGGGAGACCCAGTACTTC.

This chain connects TRBV11-2 to TRBJ1-5; D uncertain. The CDR3 is 18 amino acids. V lost 2 bases, J lost 0 bases, and 17 bases lay in between. Germline V gene sequence: CDR1 SGHAT, CDR2 FQNNGV. CDR3 residues: CASSLRPEGGNSNQPQHF. The CDR3 DNA reads TGTGCCAGCAGCTTACGCCCCGAGGGTGGAAATAGCAATCAGCCCCAGCATTTT.